The 31 T cell receptor beta chains reported below all come from one sample, sequenced in a study of blood T cell repertoires in COVID-19. The data were produced by immunoSEQ multiplex PCR, yet TCRdb's version contains in-frame clones alone and is incomplete. The data contain 98,000 or so clones, roughly 90% of them singletons. The sample taken for sequencing was peripheral blood. The receptors come from a human donor in a cohort sampled during active COVID-19.

V usage is TRBV9 and J usage is TRBJ2-7; 8 nucleotides agree with TRBD2. The CDR3 is 17 residues long. Trimming removed 4 bases from V and 3 bases from J; junction bases left unmatched: 15. In germline, CDR1 is SGDLS, CDR2 YYNGEE. CDR3 in amino acids: CASSPQKGTSRDYEQYF. CDR3 in DNA: TGTGCCAGCAGCCCCCAAAAAGGGACTAGTCGAGACTACGAGCAGTACTTC. Looking up the rest from reference TRBV9 and TRBJ2-7 gives the full variable domain: DSGVTQTPKHLITATGQRVTLRCSPRSGDLSVYWYQQSLDQGLQFLIQYYNGEERAKGNILERFSAQQFPDLHSELNLSSLELGDSALYFCASSPQKGTSRDYEQYFGPGTRLTVT.

The chain joins TRBV14 to TRBJ2-7; D may be TRBD1 (6 bases). Trimming took 4 bases from V and 3 from J, leaving 19 bases between them. The length of the CDR3 is 16 residues. Germline values: CDR1 SGHDN, CDR2 FVKESK. Here the CDR3 reads CASSPTGPVQYYEQYF. The CDR3 DNA is TGTGCCAGCAGCCCGACAGGACCGGTCCAGTACTACGAGCAGTACTTC. Filled out from reference TRBV14 and TRBJ2-7, the complete variable domain reads EAGVTQFPSHSVIEKGQTVTLRCDPISGHDNLYWYRRVMGKEIKFLLHFVKESKQDESGMPNNRFLAERTGGTYSTLKVQPAELEDSGVYFCASSPTGPVQYYEQYFGPGTRLTVT.

J is TRBJ1-2 and V is TRBV6-5; the D gene is possibly TRBD1 (6 bases). This CDR3 has 14 amino acids. Germline lookup yields CDR1 MNHEY and CDR2 SVGAGI. Trimming cost V 5 bases and J 6 bases, with 16 bases left between them. DNA of the CDR3: TGTGCCAGCAGTCAGAGGACGGACAGAGATGGCTACACCTTC. Protein: CASSQRTDRDGYTF.

This clone was seen just once. CDR3 amino acids: CASSQWVGQGEGGYTF. The CDR3 DNA is TGTGCCAGCAGCCAATGGGTCGGACAGGGGGAAGGTGGCTACACCTTC. The chain couples TRBV11-2 to TRBJ1-2, with 10 bases fitting TRBD1. Losses at the gene ends were 5 bases for V and 7 bases for J; bases not matched to a gene: 13. CDR3 size: 16 residues. CDR1 and CDR2 (germline): SGHAT, FQNNGV.

The chain is built from TRBV7-9 and TRBJ1-2; D possibly corresponds to TRBD1 (6 bases). Germline loops: CDR1 SEHNR, CDR2 FQNEAQ (reference sequence). With 5 bases removed from V and 7 bases from J, the gap between germline ends came to 17 bases. This CDR3 is built from 14 residues. CDR3 DNA: TGTGCCAGCAGCCCCGCCAGGGGACGTGGTGGCTACACCTTC. It is translated as CASSPARGRGGYTF.

The V and J genes are TRBV25-1 and TRBJ1-2; perhaps TRBD1 as D (6 bases). Trimming removed 1 base from V and 3 bases from J, with 12 bases in between. This CDR3 contains 15 residues. CDR1 and CDR2 from the germline V gene are MGHDK and SYGVNS. CDR3 nucleotides: TGTGCCAGCAGTGAATCGGGAGGGGGGGACTATGGCTACACCTTC. This codes for CASSESGGGDYGYTF.

The chain combines TRBV7-2 with TRBJ2-5; D possibly corresponds to TRBD2 (6 bases). V dropped 8 bases and J dropped 5 bases, with 12 bases sitting between them. Germline V CDR1 and CDR2: SGHTA, FQGNSA. The CDR3 totals 12 residues. CDR3 protein: CASGGSGETQYF. DNA for the CDR3: TGTGCCAGCGGCGGCAGCGGGGAGACCCAGTACTTC.

The J gene is TRBJ2-7, the V gene TRBV6-2 or TRBV6-3; D possibly corresponds to TRBD1 (5 bases). CDR3 length equals 16 residues. CDR1 is MNHEY, CDR2 SVGEGT, per germline. V dropped 2 bases and J dropped 3 bases, with 17 bases sitting between them. The CDR3 DNA reads as TGTGCCAGCAGTTACGGGGCACAATCTTCCTACTACGAGCAGTACTTC. Translated, it gives CASSYGAQSSYYEQYF.

The CDR3 reads CASSRTGNNEQFF. In DNA form, the CDR3 reads TGTGCCAGCAGCCGGACAGGGAACAATGAGCAGTTCTTC. The chain carries TRBV14 and TRBJ2-1, with TRBD1 matching 8 bases. This CDR3 is 13 amino acids long. The J segment lost 5 bases and the V segment lost 4 bases, leaving 1 base of the junction unmatched. Germline CDR1 reads SGHDN; CDR2 reads FVKESK. Looking up the rest from reference TRBV14 and TRBJ2-1 gives the full variable domain: EAGVTQFPSHSVIEKGQTVTLRCDPISGHDNLYWYRRVMGKEIKFLLHFVKESKQDESGMPNNRFLAERTGGTYSTLKVQPAELEDSGVYFCASSRTGNNEQFFGPGTRLTVL.

J is TRBJ1-3 and V is TRBV9; a possible D gene is TRBD1 (6 bases). This CDR3 is built from 15 residues. V lost 4 bases, J lost 1 base, and 12 bases lay in between. CDR1 is SGDLS and CDR2 is YYNGEE in the germline V gene. Here the CDR3 reads CASSFRGGSGNTIYF. CDR3 in DNA: TGTGCCAGCAGCTTTAGGGGGGGATCTGGAAACACCATATATTTT.

This clone was detected only once. The genes are TRBV5-4 and TRBJ2-5; unclear D gene. This CDR3 has 13 amino acids. The V gene lost 1 base and the J gene lost 3 bases, with 7 bases spanning the gap. Germline V lookup: CDR1 SGHNT, CDR2 YYREEE (reference sequence). In DNA form, the CDR3 reads TGTGCCAGCAGCTTGCCTCCGGAAGAGACCCAGTACTTC. This sequence encodes CASSLPPEETQYF.

As regards this clone: This same CDR3 is encoded by further DNA sequences in the sample. The J gene is TRBJ2-7, the V gene TRBV10-3; 8 bases agree with TRBD2. The CDR3 is 14 amino acids. Per germline, CDR1 ENHRY and CDR2 SYGVKD. After removal of 3 bases from V and 2 bases from J, the junction contained 3 bases not matched to a gene. CDR3: CAISDLAGAYEQYF. CDR3 nucleotides: TGTGCCATCAGTGATCTAGCGGGCGCCTACGAGCAGTACTTC.

The chain is built from TRBV2 and TRBJ1-5; the D gene is possibly TRBD1 (6 bases). Trimming took 4 bases from V and 5 from J, leaving 9 bases between them. This CDR3 has 13 residues. Germline CDR1 and CDR2: SNHLY and FYNNEI. The CDR3 loop is CASSVRTDQPQHF. The DNA of the CDR3 is TGTGCCAGCAGTGTCAGGACAGATCAGCCCCAGCATTTT.

V and J are TRBV6-2 or TRBV6-3 and TRBJ2-7; 8 bases match TRBD2. The CDR3 is 17 residues long. V gave up 0 bases and J gave up 3 bases; unmatched junction bases: 10. CDR1 and CDR2 from the germline V gene are MNHEY and SVGEGT. The CDR3 here is CASSYSYHREGGYEQYF. CDR3 bases: TGTGCCAGCAGTTACTCATACCACCGGGAGGGAGGCTACGAGCAGTACTTC.

The gene calls are TRBV3-1 (or the pseudogene TRBV3-2) and TRBJ2-7; possible D gene TRBD1, 6 bases. The CDR3 is 16 residues long. Per the germline V gene, CDR1 is LGHDT and CDR2 is YNNKEL (reference sequence). V dropped 4 bases and J dropped 1 base, with 17 bases sitting between them. The CDR3, as DNA: TGTGCCAGCAGCCCAGGGGCAGGAATCGCTTCCTACGAGCAGTACTTC. Translating it yields CASSPGAGIASYEQYF.

The rearrangement uses TRBV9 and TRBJ1-2, with 7 bases matching TRBD1. This CDR3 has 15 amino acids. The V gene's germline CDR1 is SGDLS and CDR2 YYNGEE. The J segment lost 3 bases and the V segment lost 0 bases, leaving 5 bases of the junction unmatched. The CDR3 DNA sequence: TGTGCCAGCAGCGTAGGCGGCAGGGGGGACTATGGCTACACCTTC. The encoded protein is CASSVGGRGDYGYTF.

Comment on this clone: At one of its ends the junction is not consistent with the germline gene, which may arise from a read error. The V gene is TRBV5-4, the J gene TRBJ1-4; D is ambiguous. This CDR3 has 14 residues. Germline CDR1 reads SGHNT; CDR2 reads YYREEE (reference sequence). CDR3 region: CASSLGHPKEKLFF. The CDR3 DNA reads TGTGCCAGCAGCTTGGGACACCCTAAGGAAAAACTGTTTTTT. The whole variable domain, remainder taken from reference TRBV5-4 and TRBJ1-4, is ETGVTQSPTHLIKTRGQQVTLRCSSQSGHNTVSWYQQALGQGPQFIFQYYREEENGRGNFPPRFSGLQFPNYSSELNVNALELDDSALYLCASSLGHPKEKLFFGSGTQLSVL.

The chain uses TRBV7-2 and TRBJ2-7; D may be TRBD2 (5 bases). This CDR3 is 14 amino acids long. Germline assignment: CDR1 SGHTA and CDR2 FQGNSA. With 1 base removed from V and 0 bases from J, the gap between germline ends came to 7 bases. The CDR3 is CASSLVLDSYEQYF. CDR3 nucleotides: TGTGCCAGCAGCTTAGTACTAGACTCCTACGAGCAGTACTTC.

V usage is TRBV19 and J usage is TRBJ1-1; 7 bases agree with TRBD1. From germline, CDR1 is LNHDA and CDR2 SQIVND (reference sequence). The CDR3 extends over 12 amino acids. Trimming removed 5 bases from V and 6 bases from J; junction bases left unmatched: 3. CDR3 protein: CASSLQGSEAFF. As DNA, the CDR3 is TGTGCCAGTAGTTTACAGGGGTCTGAAGCTTTCTTT.

The chain is built from TRBV29-1 and TRBJ2-2, with D possibly TRBD2 on 5 matching bases. CDR1 is SQVTM and CDR2 is ANQGSEA in the germline V gene. V gave up 1 base and J gave up 7 bases, with 16 bases separating them. The CDR3 has 15 residues. The CDR3 DNA follows: TGCAGCGTTGAAGGGGCCCGGGAACGCGGCGGGGAGCTGTTTTTT. This codes for CSVEGARERGGELFF.

This chain uses TRBV2 with TRBJ1-1, with TRBD1 matching over 10 bases. CDR1 is SNHLY, CDR2 FYNNEI, per germline. V trimming: 6 bases; J trimming: 5 bases; junction bases outside the gene matches: 6. The CDR3 contains 14 residues. CDR3 protein: CASRATGGWTEAFF. The CDR3 region has the DNA TGTGCCAGCAGGGCGACAGGGGGCTGGACTGAAGCTTTCTTT.

The rearrangement links TRBV7-9 to TRBJ2-7, with 10 nucleotides matching TRBD2. This CDR3 comprises 14 residues. The V and J ends lost 4 bases and 3 bases, in that order; junction bases with no gene match: 3. Germline CDR1 reads SEHNR; CDR2 reads FQNEAQ (reference sequence). For the CDR3, the DNA is TGTGCCAGCAGCTCTTGGACTAGCGGCTACGAGCAGTACTTC. Its protein product is CASSSWTSGYEQYF.

The genes are TRBV5-1 and TRBJ2-3, with D possibly matching TRBD2 (6 bases). The ends were cut back, 4 bases at V and 2 bases at J, with 17 bases in the middle. The CDR3 has 16 residues. Germline V gives CDR1 SGHRS, CDR2 YFSETQ. As DNA, the CDR3 is TGCGCCAGCAGCCCAAATAGCGGAGTTAACACAGATACGCAGTATTTT. Translated, it gives CASSPNSGVNTDTQYF.

This chain links TRBV5-1 with TRBJ2-5; a weak D match, TRBD1 (6 bases). The CDR3 loop spans 14 amino acids. The V gene's germline CDR1 is SGHRS and CDR2 YFSETQ. Deletions cut 0 bases from V and 1 base from J, with 7 bases between. CDR3 DNA sequence: TGCGCCAGCAGCTTGGTGACAGGCCAAGAGACCCAGTACTTC. Translating it yields CASSLVTGQETQYF.

The chain has TRBV27 and TRBJ2-7; TRBD2 matches at 7 bases. This CDR3 has 15 amino acids. Per germline, CDR1 MNHEY and CDR2 SMNVEV (reference sequence). Trimming at V came to 5 bases and at J to 6 bases, leaving 13 bases not matched to a gene. CDR3 bases: TGTGCCAGCAGTCTCGATCTCGGACTAGGCGTCGAGCAGTACTTC. Protein: CASSLDLGLGVEQYF.

The V call is TRBV28, the J call TRBJ2-1, with 14 bases lining up with TRBD2. This CDR3 comprises 15 residues. J was trimmed by 6 bases and V by 3 bases; bases with no gene match: 1. Looked up from germline, CDR1 is MDHEN and CDR2 is SYDVKM. CDR3 sequence reads: CASSLGTSGSNEQFF. In DNA, the CDR3 is TGTGCCAGCAGTTTGGGGACTAGCGGGAGCAATGAGCAGTTCTTC.

This chain uses TRBV7-9 with TRBJ2-7; D not certain. Germline V gene lookup returns CDR1 SEHNR and CDR2 FQNEAQ (reference sequence). The CDR3 is 14 residues long. V gave up 8 bases and J gave up 0 bases, with 14 bases separating them. The CDR3 spells CASLGSSSSYEQYF. The CDR3 DNA follows: TGTGCCAGCCTAGGCTCCAGTAGCTCCTACGAGCAGTACTTC.

The chain carries TRBV15 and TRBJ2-4; unclear D gene. Germline V gene lookup returns CDR1 LNHNV and CDR2 YYDKDF (reference sequence). CDR3 size: 13 residues. V lost 0 bases and J 10 bases, leaving 10 bases between the germline ends. The CDR3 bases are TGTGCCACCAGCAGAGAGCGTCTCGCTATTCAGTACTTC. Translating it yields CATSRERLAIQYF.

This rearrangement joins TRBV30 to TRBJ1-4; 7 nucleotides align to TRBD1. J gave up 4 bases and V 2 bases, and 4 bases lay outside the gene matches. The CDR3 contains 14 residues. Germline lookup yields CDR1 GTSNPN and CDR2 SVGIG (reference sequence). CDR3 bases: TGTGCCTGGAGTCCGGGACAGAGTAATGAAAAACTGTTTTTT. Protein product: CAWSPGQSNEKLFF.

The count of this clone is one. The chain uses TRBV11-2 and TRBJ1-2, with TRBD1 matching 8 bases. Germline V gene lookup returns CDR1 SGHAT and CDR2 FQNNGV. This CDR3 has 15 amino acids. V was clipped by 9 bases and J by 2 bases; unmatched bases: 11. CDR3 nucleotide sequence: TGTGCCAGTCTCAGGGGGCCAAACACAAACTATGGCTACACCTTC. Protein sequence: CASLRGPNTNYGYTF.

The table lists this clone with a count of one. The rearrangement links TRBV7-2 to TRBJ1-6; no reliable D call. The CDR3 has 15 amino acids. Germline CDR1 reads SGHTA; CDR2 reads FQGNSA. Trimming removed 3 bases from V and 0 bases from J, with 6 bases in between. CDR3 amino acids: CASSFSVSYNSPLHF. The DNA for the CDR3 is TGTGCCAGCAGCTTCTCAGTCTCCTATAATTCACCCCTCCACTTT.